These 24 T cell receptor beta chains were all obtained from the same sample, sequenced in a study of identifying expanded T cells in peripheral blood. The data were produced by immunoSEQ multiplex PCR, yet TCRdb's version contains in-frame clones alone and is incomplete. The sample gives tens of thousands of clones, around 84% of which show up once; roughly 21% is in the top ten. Sequenced: blood. These receptor sequences come from a person between 18 and 75 years old in good health.

The rearrangement joins TRBV18 to TRBJ2-6; D is perhaps TRBD1 (6 bases). This CDR3 spans 17 amino acids. Germline V lookup: CDR1 KGHSH, CDR2 LQKENI. Trimming took 1 base from V and 0 from J, leaving 10 bases between them. The CDR3 bases are TGTGCCAGCTCACCACTGACAGGTACCTCTGGGGCCAACGTCCTGACTTTC. Translated, it gives CASSPLTGTSGANVLTF.

In its sample, this clone was seen once. The chain combines TRBV29-1 with TRBJ2-5; D may be TRBD2 (5 bases). The V and J ends lost 3 bases and 5 bases respectively, with 7 bases between them. This CDR3 spans 11 amino acids. The germline V gene encodes CDR1 SQVTM and CDR2 ANQGSEA. The CDR3 loop is CSVDSGETQYF. In DNA, the CDR3 is TGCAGCGTTGATTCGGGGGAGACCCAGTACTTC.

This clone was counted once. The CDR3 DNA sequence: TGTGCCAGCGGAAAACTAGCGGGAGGTCCGGCCGGGGAGCTGTTTTTT. This encodes CASGKLAGGPAGELFF. The chain has TRBV2 and TRBJ2-2; 12 bases are a match to TRBD2. The CDR3 consists of 16 residues. Germline CDR1 is SNHLY and CDR2 is FYNNEI. The ends lost 8 bases at V and 6 bases at J; junction bases unmatched: 10.

This chain uses TRBV6-6 with TRBJ1-2; 9 nucleotides match TRBD1. Trimming cost V 2 bases and J 8 bases; bases outside gene matches: 12. In germline, CDR1 is MNHNY, CDR2 SVGAGI (reference sequence). The CDR3 is 16 amino acids. CDR3 in amino acids: CASSYSEQGAKEGYTF. The CDR3 DNA sequence: TGTGCCAGCAGTTACAGCGAACAGGGGGCGAAGGAAGGCTACACCTTC.

This chain connects TRBV4-3 to TRBJ2-7; 7 bases are shared with TRBD1. The ends lost 1 base at V and 0 bases at J; junction bases unmatched: 6. Germline lookup yields CDR1 LGHNA and CDR2 YSLEER. This CDR3 region has 16 residues. CDR3 sequence: CASSQGMGDSSYEQYF. DNA for the CDR3: TGCGCCAGCAGCCAAGGAATGGGGGACAGCTCCTACGAGCAGTACTTC.

The rearrangement uses TRBV7-2 and TRBJ1-5; D unclear. CDR1 is SGHTA and CDR2 is FQGNSA in the germline V gene. The CDR3 is 13 amino acids. Between the trimmed V and J ends, which lost 2 bases and 5 bases, there was a span of 7 bases. The CDR3 DNA reads TGTGCCAGCAGCTTAACGAAGGATCAGCCCCAGCATTTT. Amino acids: CASSLTKDQPQHF. The variable domain in full, with the rest retrieved from reference TRBV7-2 and TRBJ1-5, is GAGVSQSPSNKVTEKGKDVELRCDPISGHTALYWYRQSLGQGLEFLIYFQGNSAPDKSGLPSDRFSAERTGGSVSTLTIQRTQQEDSAVYLCASSLTKDQPQHFGDGTRLSIL.

For the CDR3, the DNA is TGTGCCAGCAGCCCCGGCCCTCTGCGGGGCACAGATACGCAGTATTTT. It codes for CASSPGPLRGTDTQYF. The chain joins TRBV11-3 to TRBJ2-3, with a possible D match to TRBD2 (5 bases). With 5 bases removed from V and 1 base from J, the gap between germline ends came to 16 bases. The CDR3 is made up of 16 amino acids. The germline V gene has CDR1 SGHNT and CDR2 YENEEA. Variable domain in full (rest from reference TRBV11-3 and TRBJ2-3): EAGVVQSPRYKIIEKKQPVAFWCNPISGHNTLYWYLQNLGQGPELLIRYENEEAVDDSQLPKDRFSAERLKGVDSTLKIQPAELGDSAVYLCASSPGPLRGTDTQYFGPGTRLTVL.

This rearrangement joins TRBV11-3 to TRBJ2-2; weak D call: TRBD2 (6 bases). Trimming shortened V by 2 bases and J by 2 bases, and 12 bases separated the two germline ends. Looked up from germline, CDR1 is SGHNT and CDR2 is YENEEA. There are 16 residues in the CDR3. CDR3 DNA sequence: TGTGCCAGCAGCTTAAAGTCTAGCGTAAACACCGGGGAGCTGTTTTTT. It yields the protein CASSLKSSVNTGELFF.

The DNA of the CDR3 is TGTGCCAGCAGCTTAGGGGCACTCTCCTACAATGAGCAGTTCTTC. Amino acids: CASSLGALSYNEQFF. V and J are TRBV11-2 and TRBJ2-1; D uncertain. Germline V gene data show CDR1 as SGHAT and CDR2 as FQNNGV. Trimming took 1 base from V and 0 from J, leaving 7 bases between them. This CDR3 has 15 amino acids.

The V gene is TRBV29-1, the J gene TRBJ2-7; 7 bases line up with TRBD2. The CDR3 runs 13 residues. Unmatched junction bases numbered 4, after V lost 4 bases and J lost 1 base. The germline CDR1 and CDR2 sequences are SQVTM and ANQGSEA. The CDR3 DNA follows: TGCAGCGTTGCTAGCGGACAATCCTACGAGCAGTACTTC. Translated: CSVASGQSYEQYF.

The chain recombines TRBV10-3 with TRBJ2-7, with TRBD2 matching 13 bases. The CDR3 runs to 20 residues. Trimming removed 2 bases from V and 2 bases from J; junction bases left unmatched: 15. Germline loops: CDR1 ENHRY, CDR2 SYGVKD. CDR3 loop: CAISENPTGTSGMVTYEQYF. CDR3 nucleotides: TGTGCCATCAGTGAGAACCCAACCGGGACTAGCGGGATGGTCACCTACGAGCAGTACTTC.

The rearrangement joins TRBV28 to TRBJ1-2; D might be TRBD1 (5 bases). The germline gives CDR1 MDHEN, CDR2 SYDVKM. The CDR3 runs 12 residues. Trimming left V 6 bases short and J 8 bases short, with 13 bases between. Here the CDR3 DNA reads TGTGCCAGCAGGAACCAGGGCCGGGGCTACACCTTC. It encodes CASRNQGRGYTF.

V is TRBV6-1 and J is TRBJ1-3; D uncertain. The length of the CDR3 is 16 residues. V lost 1 base and J lost 0, with 10 bases in between. Germline V gene sequence: CDR1 MNHNS, CDR2 SASEGT. The CDR3 DNA reads as TGTGCCAGCAGTGAAGGTGTGGGTGTCTCTGGAAACACCATATATTTT. It specifies CASSEGVGVSGNTIYF.

The chain employs TRBV7-9 and TRBJ2-2; D not certain. CDR3 length: 14 amino acids. The V gene's germline CDR1 is SEHNR and CDR2 FQNEAQ (reference sequence). Trimming pared 2 bases from V and 4 bases from J, leaving 8 bases between. The CDR3 region is CASSLRLVTGELFF. The CDR3 nucleotides read TGTGCCAGCAGCTTAAGACTGGTCACCGGGGAGCTGTTTTTT.

The rearrangement uses TRBV7-2 and TRBJ2-2, with D possibly TRBD1 on 6 matching bases. From germline, CDR1 is SGHTA and CDR2 FQGNSA. The CDR3 length is 14 residues. The V end was cut by 4 bases, the J end by 6 bases, with 12 bases between. Here the CDR3 DNA reads TGTGCCAGCAGCTGGGGGCAGTTGGCCGGGGAGCTGTTTTTT. Encoded protein: CASSWGQLAGELFF.

CDR3 bases: TGTGCCAGCTCACCAGCTTCTGAACTAGCGCTTAGTAATGAGCAGTTCTTC. It specifies CASSPASELALSNEQFF. J is TRBJ2-1 and V is TRBV18; 7 bases agree with TRBD2. Germline values: CDR1 KGHSH, CDR2 LQKENI. With 2 bases clipped from V and 7 bases from J, the junction kept 14 bases outside the gene matches. The CDR3 runs to 17 residues. The full variable domain, its missing parts supplied by reference TRBV18 and TRBJ2-1, is NAGVMQNPRHLVRRRGQEARLRCSPMKGHSHVYWYRQLPEEGLKFMVYLQKENIIDESGMPKERFSAEFPKEGPSILRIQQVVRGDSAAYFCASSPASELALSNEQFFGPGTRLTVL.

The genes are TRBV4-1 and TRBJ2-7; 12 bases map to TRBD2. This CDR3 comprises 15 residues. V was pared by 1 base and J by 6 bases, with 4 bases of the junction left unmatched. Looked up from germline, CDR1 is MGHRA and CDR2 is YSYEKL. The CDR3 reads CASSQGLAGDGEQYF. CDR3 nucleotide sequence: TGCGCCAGCAGCCAAGGACTAGCGGGAGACGGCGAGCAGTACTTC.

J is TRBJ2-4 and V is TRBV19; TRBD1 agrees at 7 bases. V dropped 5 bases and J dropped 3; count of bases not matched to a gene: 1. CDR3 length: 13 amino acids. The V gene's germline CDR1 is LNHDA and CDR2 SQIVND (reference sequence). The CDR3 nucleotides are TGTGCCAGTAGTGGGACAGACAAAAACATTCAGTACTTC. As protein: CASSGTDKNIQYF.

The rearrangement links TRBV28 to TRBJ1-1; D possibly corresponds to TRBD1 (5 bases). Trimming pared 6 bases from V and 5 bases from J, leaving 13 bases between. Germline V gene data show CDR1 as MDHEN and CDR2 as SYDVKM. This CDR3 comprises 13 residues. In nucleotides, the CDR3 is TGTGCCAGCAGCCGACCCCAGGGAACTGAAGCTTTCTTT. It translates to CASSRPQGTEAFF.

The CDR3 coding sequence is TGTGCCAGCAGCTCCGGGCTAGCGGGAGACACAGATACGCAGTATTTT. Translation: CASSSGLAGDTDTQYF. The chain recombines TRBV7-9 with TRBJ2-3; 10 bases align to TRBD2. Germline CDR1 is SEHNR and CDR2 is FQNEAQ (reference sequence). The CDR3 has 16 residues. V lost 4 bases to trimming and J lost 2 bases; unmatched junction nucleotides: 6.

The chain links TRBV9 to TRBJ2-2, with a tentative D call TRBD2 (5 bases). CDR3 size: 15 residues. Germline V gene sequence: CDR1 SGDLS, CDR2 YYNGEE. Deletions cut 7 bases from V and 0 bases from J, with 13 bases between. The CDR3 DNA is TGTGCCAGCCGGAGGACGTCCACGAACACCGGGGAGCTGTTTTTT. Amino acids: CASRRTSTNTGELFF.

This clone was detected only a few times. The V call is TRBV18, the J call TRBJ1-5, with TRBD1 as a possible D gene (5 bases). With 6 bases removed from V and 6 bases from J, the gap between germline ends came to 12 bases. The CDR3 runs 13 residues. Germline V gene data show CDR1 as KGHSH and CDR2 as LQKENI. This CDR3 reads CASSTTELQPQHF. For the CDR3, the DNA is TGTGCCAGCTCTACGACAGAGCTTCAGCCCCAGCATTTT.

This clone was counted once. CDR3 loop: CSVEEIEGGTQYF. CDR3 DNA: TGCAGCGTTGAAGAAATTGAGGGGGGGACCCAGTACTTC. This chain uses TRBV29-1 with TRBJ2-5, with D possibly being TRBD1 or TRBD2 (6 bases each). Germline CDR1 and CDR2: SQVTM and ANQGSEA. The CDR3 totals 13 residues. The germline V and J ends were trimmed by 0 bases and 7 bases, with 12 bases remaining between them. Looking up the rest from reference TRBV29-1 and TRBJ2-5 gives the full variable domain: SAVISQKPSRDICQRGTSLTIQCQVDSQVTMMFWYRQQPGQSLTLIATANQGSEATYESGFVIDKFPISRPNLTFSTLTVSNMSPEDSSIYLCSVEEIEGGTQYFGPGTRLLVL.

This sequence joins TRBV7-8 and TRBJ1-2; 7 positions match TRBD1. This CDR3 region has 15 residues. Germline assignment: CDR1 SGHVS and CDR2 FQNEAQ. V shed 1 base and J 4 bases; nucleotides not matched to a gene: 6. The CDR3 reads CASSLGDRKVYGYTF. The CDR3 DNA reads TGTGCCAGCAGCTTAGGGGACAGAAAAGTCTATGGCTACACCTTC.